This entry lists 27 T cell receptor beta chains sequenced from one sample in a study of tumor-infiltrating lymphocytes in primary liver carcinoma. Reverse transcription of around 0.45 ug total RNA with a constant-region primer produced TCR beta cDNA. Amplification in three nested multiplex PCR rounds with slightly modified ARM-PCR gave rise to TCR beta libraries. Researchers ran the first two PCR rounds for approximately 9 cycles each with TRBV1-TRBV30 forward primers and a C-beta reverse primer. Each CDR3 protein is one row after TCRdb ran MiXCR on the multiplex PCR reads. The sample lists around 50,000 distinct CDR3 sequences, about 68% seen once, with about 25% in the top ten. Co-extraction yielded RNA and DNA from around 20-30 mg of unsorted bulk tissue. Input material: liver tumor tissue from sampling region 3. Stated subset: tumor region T3, left-lateral pole. Every receptor here comes from a man in his forties with primary liver carcinoma and hepatitis B virus infection.

A note on this clonotype: A junction boundary mismatches the germline segment, possibly from a read error. The chain is built from TRBV14 and TRBJ1-1; D remains unclear. The CDR3 consists of 12 residues. Germline V lookup: CDR1 SGHDN, CDR2 FVKESK. This CDR3 reads CTSGQDRAEAFF. The DNA for the CDR3 is TGTACCAGCGGCCAGGACCGGGCTGAAGCTTTCTTT.

In regard to this clonotype: The junction differs from germline at one of its ends, possibly a read error. The chain carries TRBV6-2 or TRBV6-3 and TRBJ2-7; D is uncertain. In germline, CDR1 is MNHEY, CDR2 SVGEGT. This CDR3 comprises 15 residues. The CDR3 loop reads CASFTPVLHYYEQYF. In DNA form, the CDR3 reads TGTGCCAGCTTCACGCCGGTCCTCCACTACTACGAGCAGTACTTT.

Concerning this clonotype: An end of the junction does not agree with germline; a read error may underlie this. The chain links TRBV6-1 to TRBJ2-7; D remains unclear. Germline V CDR1 and CDR2: MNHNS, SASEGT. This CDR3 has 16 amino acids. CDR3 DNA sequence: TGTGCCAGCAGCGAAGGCCATGCAGGCCCCTTCTACGAGCAGTACTTC. Translating gives CASSEGHAGPFYEQYF.

On this clonotype: Its ends do not fully match the called genes, so a read error is possible. The chain recombines TRBV12-3 or TRBV12-4 with TRBJ2-7; D is unresolved. This CDR3 is 11 amino acids long. CDR3 DNA sequence: TGTGCCAACAGTCCTCACTACGAGCAGTATTTC. It specifies CANSPHYEQYF.

This clonotype was counted ten times or more. The chain has TRBV28 and TRBJ1-5; a possible D gene is TRBD1 (5 bases). This CDR3 region has 13 residues. The V gene's germline CDR1 is MDHEN and CDR2 SYDVKM. V was pared by 8 bases and J by 0 bases, with 8 bases between. This CDR3 is CASRGNSNQPQHF. CDR3 DNA: TGTGCCAGCCGGGGGAATAGCAATCAGCCCCAGCATTTT.

The V gene is TRBV5-5, the J gene TRBJ1-2; TRBD1 is a possible D gene (6 bases). Trimming left V 1 base short and J 7 bases short, with 17 bases between. This CDR3 has 15 amino acids. Germline CDR1 reads SGHKS; CDR2 reads YYEKEE (reference sequence). CDR3 loop: CASSLQGIAYGGYTF. CDR3 nucleotide sequence: TGTGCCAGCAGCTTGCAGGGGATAGCATACGGTGGCTACACCTTC. Looking up the rest from reference TRBV5-5 and TRBJ1-2 gives the full variable domain: DAGVTQSPTHLIKTRGQQVTLRCSPISGHKSVSWYQQVLGQGPQFIFQYYEKEERGRGNFPDRFSARQFPNYSSELNVNALLLGDSALYLCASSLQGIAYGGYTFGSGTRLTVV.

The chain combines TRBV12-3 or TRBV12-4 with TRBJ1-2; 7 bases match TRBD1. V dropped 4 bases and J dropped 7; count of bases not matched to a gene: 12. This CDR3 is built from 15 residues. The CDR3 bases are TGTGCCAGCAGTTCCCAGGGGGAGAGGGGGCCTGGCTACACCTTC. It encodes CASSSQGERGPGYTF.

For this clonotype: Given the absence of the conserved phenylalanine or tryptophan at the CDR3 end, a read error is likely. No DNA is shown, since the ends of the CDR3 on it are uncertain; the CDR3 is the one TCRdb lists. The rearrangement joins TRBV11-1 to TRBJ2-1; whether TRBD2, the table's D call, matches the DNA was not checked. The CDR3 totals 16 residues, both ends included. Germline CDR1 and CDR2: SGHAT and FQDESV (reference sequence). The CDR3 spells CPSSSQLAGADNEKFS.

To note about this clonotype: The final CDR3 position lacks the conserved phenylalanine or tryptophan, pointing to a likely read error. V and J are TRBV29-1 and TRBJ2-7; D tentatively fits TRBD1 or TRBD2 (5 bases each). Germline lookup yields CDR1 SQVTM and CDR2 ANQGSEA. The CDR3 contains 13 residues. Trimming stripped 5 bases from V and 3 bases from J, with 14 bases between. The CDR3 reads CSVPRAGSYEQYL. The DNA of the CDR3 is TGCAGCGTTCCCCGGGCAGGGAGCTACGAGCAGTACTTA.

In regard to this clonotype: At one end the junction does not follow the germline gene, possibly because of a read error. This sequence joins TRBV6-1 and TRBJ2-1; perhaps TRBD2 as D (5 bases). The CDR3 contains 16 residues. Germline CDR1 and CDR2: MNHNS and SASEGT. CDR3 coding DNA: TGTGCCAGCCGTGAAGCGCGAGGGTGGCTTGTCAATGAGCAGTCCTTC. It translates to CASREARGWLVNEQSF.

This sequence joins TRBV11-2 and TRBJ2-3, with D possibly matching TRBD2 (6 bases). V was shortened by 0 bases and J by 4 bases, with 14 bases between the two germline ends. CDR1 and CDR2 from the germline V gene are SGHAT and FQNNGV. There are 16 residues in the CDR3. The CDR3 DNA is TGTGCCAGCAGCTTAGATGGACTAACGTGGGCAGATACGCAGTATTTT. Its protein product is CASSLDGLTWADTQYF.

To note about this clonotype: A junction end diverges from the germline sequence, so it may reflect a read error. V gene TRBV10-3 combines with J gene TRBJ2-5; 7 bases line up with TRBD1. CDR1 ENHRY and CDR2 SYGVKD come from the germline V gene. The CDR3 loop spans 14 amino acids. The DNA of the CDR3 is TGTACCATCTGTGAGGGACAGAACCAAGAGACCCAGTACTTT. Its translation is CTICEGQNQETQYF.

A word on this clonotype: The junction does not match germline at one end; this may be a read error. The chain employs TRBV5-1 and TRBJ1-1; D may be TRBD1 (5 bases). Germline assignment: CDR1 SGHRS and CDR2 YFSETQ. CDR3 length: 13 residues. CDR3 in amino acids: CASSSGTNTESFF. The DNA for the CDR3 is TGCGCCAGCAGCTCCGGGACTAACACTGAATCTTTCTTT.

A remark on this clonotype: The CDR3 does not end in the conserved phenylalanine or tryptophan, so this is likely a read error. The DNA is omitted, as the CDR3 cannot be located on it reliably, and the CDR3 follows TCRdb's listing. V is TRBV11-2 and J is TRBJ1-5; TRBD1, the D gene given by the table, was not confirmed from the DNA. Germline CDR1 reads SGHAT; CDR2 reads FQNNGV. Both ends counted, the CDR3 spans 16 residues. The CDR3 region is CASSSGPPGTNQPQHV.

With respect to this clonotype: A much more abundant neighbour one base away suggests this may be a read error. The chain combines TRBV7-9 with TRBJ2-1, with 8 positions matching TRBD1. The ends lost 2 bases at V and 8 bases at J; junction bases unmatched: 11. There are 16 residues in the CDR3. Germline CDR1 and CDR2: SEHNR and FQNEAQ (reference sequence). CDR3 sequence (DNA): TGTGCCAGCAGCTTACCCTCCCGGACAGGGTTATATGAGCAGTTCTTC. Translation gives CASSLPSRTGLYEQFF.

Turning to this clonotype: No conserved phenylalanine or tryptophan ends this CDR3, so it is likely a read error. No DNA is shown, since the ends of the CDR3 on it are uncertain; the CDR3 is the one TCRdb lists. The rearrangement links TRBV20-1 to TRBJ2-3; TRBD2 is the table's D call and was not checked against the DNA. Germline V gene sequence: CDR1 DFQATT, CDR2 SNEGSKA (reference sequence). The CDR3 spans 13 amino acids, including both terminal residues. Here the CDR3 reads CSAGLIAGGAQYS.

This clonotype showed up many times. J is TRBJ2-5 and V is TRBV10-3; D is unclear. Germline V gene sequence: CDR1 ENHRY, CDR2 SYGVKD. With 0 bases removed from V and 0 bases from J, the gap between germline ends came to 5 bases. The CDR3 runs to 14 residues. CDR3 in DNA: TGTGCCATCAGTGAGTCTAGGAACCAAGAGACCCAGTACTTC. It specifies CAISESRNQETQYF.

This sequence joins TRBV29-1 and TRBJ2-1, with 9 bases matching TRBD1. CDR3 length: 14 residues. Germline V gives CDR1 SQVTM, CDR2 ANQGSEA. The CDR3 spells CGALRGTGNNEQFF. The CDR3 coding sequence is TGCGGTGCTCTGAGGGGGACAGGGAACAATGAGCAGTTCTTC.

The rearrangement links TRBV11-2 to TRBJ1-2; D may be TRBD1 (6 bases). CDR1 is SGHAT and CDR2 is FQNNGV in the germline V gene. The CDR3 runs to 14 residues. The germline V and J ends were trimmed by 10 bases and 3 bases, with 18 bases remaining between them. This CDR3 reads CANSPADRHYGYTF. CDR3 nucleotides: TGTGCCAATAGCCCAGCCGACAGGCACTATGGCTACACCTTC.

In this sample, this clonotype turned up many times. The CDR3: CASSLNRDNSPLHF. For the CDR3, the DNA is TGTGCCAGCAGTTTAAACAGGGATAATTCACCCCTCCACTTT. The genes are TRBV28 and TRBJ1-6; TRBD1 might be the D (6 bases). The V gene's germline CDR1 is MDHEN and CDR2 SYDVKM. The CDR3 contains 14 residues. V shed 2 bases and J shed 5 bases, with 7 bases lying between them.

As concerns this clonotype: Because the CDR3 is missing its conserved closing phenylalanine or tryptophan, this is likely a read error. The chain combines TRBV5-1 with TRBJ2-7; D gene ambiguous. V lost 2 bases, J lost 1 base, and 7 bases lay in between. This CDR3 region has 13 residues. Per the germline V gene, CDR1 is SGHRS and CDR2 is YFSETQ. The CDR3 sequence is CASSLTDSYEQYY. CDR3 coding DNA: TGCGCCAGCAGCTTAACTGATTCCTACGAGCAGTACTAC.

This chain joins TRBV11-2 and TRBJ2-2, with D possibly called TRBD1 or TRBD2 (6 bases each). V was cut by 11 bases and J by 1 base, with 11 bases left in between. Per the germline V gene, CDR1 is SGHAT and CDR2 is FQNNGV. The CDR3 extends over 13 amino acids. The CDR3 coding sequence is TGTGCCGGGGGGCAGGGGAACACCGGGGAGCTGTTTTTT. As protein: CAGGQGNTGELFF.

Comment on this clonotype: A much larger clone lies one base from this, so it may be a read error. V gene TRBV30 combines with J gene TRBJ2-3; TRBD1 or TRBD2 may be the D gene (6 bases each). Germline CDR1 GTSNPN, CDR2 SVGIG (reference sequence). The CDR3 sequence is 15 residues long. CDR3 region: CAWGGPGTLGDTRYF. The CDR3 region has the DNA TGTGCCTGGGGGGGGCCCGGGACCTTAGGAGATACGCGGTATTTT.

To note about this clonotype: No conserved phenylalanine or tryptophan is present at the end of the CDR3, so a read error is the likely explanation. V gene TRBV11-2 combines with J gene TRBJ2-2, with 8 nucleotides matching TRBD2. Germline V lookup: CDR1 SGHAT, CDR2 FQNNGV. The CDR3 contains 16 residues. The CDR3 bases are TGTGCCAGCAGCTTAGCCCTAGCGGGCGCCACCGGGGAACTGTTTGTT. It specifies CASSLALAGATGELFV.

Worth noting for this clonotype: The CDR3 end shows no conserved phenylalanine or tryptophan, and so a read error is likely. The rearrangement joins TRBV29-1 to TRBJ2-3; D gene uncertain. Germline-derived CDR1 and CDR2 are SQVTM and ANQGSEA. The CDR3 totals 13 residues. The DNA of the CDR3 is TGCAGCGTCAACGCGGTAGGCACAGATAGGCAGTATCTT. Amino acids: CSVNAVGTDRQYL.

By share of the sample, this clonotype is medium-sized. This chain connects TRBV11-2 to TRBJ2-7; unclear D gene. With 3 bases removed from V and 0 bases from J, the gap between germline ends came to 9 bases. Germline CDR1 and CDR2: SGHAT and FQNNGV. The CDR3 length is 14 residues. The CDR3 loop is CASSFLFSSYEQYF. The CDR3 DNA reads TGTGCCAGCAGCTTCCTTTTTAGCTCCTACGAGCAGTACTTC.

This chain uses TRBV29-1 with TRBJ2-5; D may correspond to TRBD1 or TRBD2 (5 bases each). CDR1 and CDR2 (germline): SQVTM, ANQGSEA. V shed 8 bases and J shed 4 bases, with 17 bases lying between them. The length of the CDR3 is 13 residues. Here the CDR3 reads CSLRRDGVETQYF. Written as DNA, the CDR3 is TGCAGCCTACGCCGGGACGGGGTAGAGACCCAGTACTTC.